These 2 T cell receptor beta chains were sequenced from one sample in a study of beta chain features in type 1 diabetes. What was sequenced were expressed TCRB transcripts, since all of the isolated RNA had been reverse transcribed. The repertoire was sequenced with immunoSEQ multiplex PCR; TCRdb's copy has only in-frame clones and lacks some. The table records over 300,000 clones, 6.5% to 10% of them present only once. The sample consisted of central memory CD4+ T cells from blood. The receptors were gathered from a woman aged 18 to 35 in good health.

The V gene is TRBV6-5, the J gene TRBJ2-1, with unresolved D. CDR1 is MNHEY and CDR2 is SVGAGI in the germline V gene. The CDR3 length is 13 residues. Trimming took off 7 bases at V and 4 bases at J, with 11 bases between the two ends. This chain's CDR3 is CASIVGNYNEQFF. The CDR3 region has the DNA TGTGCCAGCATTGTTGGGAATTACAATGAGCAGTTCTTC.

The chain uses TRBV7-6 and TRBJ2-7; 9 bases align to TRBD1. The CDR3 sequence is 15 residues long. The V gene end was trimmed by 0 bases and the J gene end by 2 bases; junction bases not matched to a gene: 2. Germline V lookup: CDR1 SGHVS, CDR2 FNYEAQ. CDR3 residues: CASSLAGTGTYEQYF. The CDR3 nucleotides are TGTGCCAGCAGCTTAGCCGGGACAGGGACCTACGAGCAGTACTTC.